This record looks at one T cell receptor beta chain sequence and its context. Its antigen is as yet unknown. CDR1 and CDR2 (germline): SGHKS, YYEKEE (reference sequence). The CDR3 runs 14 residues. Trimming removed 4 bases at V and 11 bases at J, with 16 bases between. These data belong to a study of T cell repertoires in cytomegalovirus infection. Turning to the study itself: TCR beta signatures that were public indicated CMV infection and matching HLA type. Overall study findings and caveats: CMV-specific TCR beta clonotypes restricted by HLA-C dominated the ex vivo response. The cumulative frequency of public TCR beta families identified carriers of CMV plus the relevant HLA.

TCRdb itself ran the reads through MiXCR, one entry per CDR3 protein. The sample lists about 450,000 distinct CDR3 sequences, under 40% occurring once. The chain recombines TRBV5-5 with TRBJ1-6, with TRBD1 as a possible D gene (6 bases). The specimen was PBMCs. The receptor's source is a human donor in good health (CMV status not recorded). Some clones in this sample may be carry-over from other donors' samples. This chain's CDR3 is CASSRQAEGPPLHF. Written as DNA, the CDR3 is TGTGCCAGCAGCCGACAGGCCGAGGGGCCACCCCTCCACTTT.